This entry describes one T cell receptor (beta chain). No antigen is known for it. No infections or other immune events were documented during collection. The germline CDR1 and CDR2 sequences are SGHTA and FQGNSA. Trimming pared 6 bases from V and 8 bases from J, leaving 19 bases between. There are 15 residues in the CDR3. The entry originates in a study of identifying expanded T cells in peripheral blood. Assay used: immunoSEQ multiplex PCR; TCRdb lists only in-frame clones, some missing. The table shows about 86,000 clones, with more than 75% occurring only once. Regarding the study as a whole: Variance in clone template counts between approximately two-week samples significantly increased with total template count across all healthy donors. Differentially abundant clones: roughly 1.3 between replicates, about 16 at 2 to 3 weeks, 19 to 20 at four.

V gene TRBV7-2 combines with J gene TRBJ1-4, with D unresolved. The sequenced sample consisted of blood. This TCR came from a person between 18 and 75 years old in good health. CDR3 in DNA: TGTGCCAGCAGACCTAAGTTTAACAGTGAGGAAAAACTGTTTTTT. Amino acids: CASRPKFNSEEKLFF.